The 9 T cell receptor beta chains reported below all come from one sample, sequenced in a study of blood T cell repertoires in COVID-19. The table came from immunoSEQ multiplex PCR; TCRdb's copy has only in-frame clones and leaves some out. This table has tens of thousands of clones, about 83% appearing once. The sequencing input was peripheral blood. The receptor set was obtained from a man between 45 and 60 years old with active COVID-19.

This clone was detected a few times. The V and J genes are TRBV3-1 (or the pseudogene TRBV3-2) and TRBJ1-5; 8 nucleotides align to TRBD1. Trimming at V came to 3 bases and at J to 3 bases, leaving 7 bases not matched to a gene. The CDR3 loop spans 16 amino acids. The V gene's germline CDR1 is LGHDT and CDR2 YNNKEL (reference sequence). The CDR3 DNA sequence: TGTGCCAGCAGCCAGATACAGGGGGGCCCCAATCAGCCCCAGCATTTT. This encodes CASSQIQGGPNQPQHF.

The rearrangement links TRBV19 to TRBJ2-3; D might be TRBD2 (6 bases). Germline V gene sequence: CDR1 LNHDA, CDR2 SQIVND (reference sequence). CDR3 length equals 13 residues. V shed 3 bases and J shed 6 bases, with 10 bases lying between them. As DNA, the CDR3 is TGTGCCAGTAGTATTGGACTATTTGATACGCAGTATTTT. This sequence encodes CASSIGLFDTQYF.

This rearrangement joins TRBV29-1 to TRBJ2-1, with D perhaps TRBD1 (7 bases). Germline V lookup: CDR1 SQVTM, CDR2 ANQGSEA. Trimming removed 4 bases from V and 9 bases from J, with 16 bases in between. The CDR3 length is 13 residues. CDR3 nucleotide sequence: TGCAGCGTTGCTAAAAGCCAGGGGGGTGAGCAGTTCTTC. Translation gives CSVAKSQGGEQFF.

V gene TRBV27 combines with J gene TRBJ2-7, with 7 bases lining up with TRBD1. Trimming cost V 7 bases and J 4 bases; bases outside gene matches: 10. The CDR3 consists of 14 residues. CDR1 is MNHEY, CDR2 SMNVEV, per germline (reference sequence). Written as DNA, the CDR3 is TGTGCCAGCAAACGACAGGGAATGGTTTACGAGCAGTACTTC. Translating it yields CASKRQGMVYEQYF.

The chain is built from TRBV5-1 and TRBJ2-7, with TRBD1 matching 8 bases. CDR1 and CDR2 from the germline V gene are SGHRS and YFSETQ. The V and J ends lost 0 bases and 3 bases, in that order; junction bases with no gene match: 5. The CDR3 is 15 residues long. This CDR3 reads CASSLGGQGVYEQYF. The CDR3 nucleotides read TGCGCCAGCAGCTTGGGTGGACAGGGAGTCTACGAGCAGTACTTC.

The chain carries TRBV7-9 and TRBJ1-4; a possible D gene is TRBD1 (5 bases). The CDR3 sequence is 14 residues long. Germline V gene sequence: CDR1 SEHNR, CDR2 FQNEAQ (reference sequence). V lost 6 bases to trimming and J lost 5 bases, with 13 bases between them. The CDR3 protein is CASRHQGGNEKLFF. Written as DNA, the CDR3 is TGTGCCAGCAGGCATCAGGGTGGGAATGAAAAACTGTTTTTT.

The chain links TRBV19 to TRBJ2-5, with D perhaps matching TRBD2 (6 bases). Germline V gene data show CDR1 as LNHDA and CDR2 as SQIVND (reference sequence). The V gene lost 5 bases and the J gene lost 2 bases, with 12 bases spanning the gap. The CDR3 loop spans 14 amino acids. The CDR3 region has the DNA TGTGCCAGTAGTTCCCTAGCGTCGCAAGAGACCCAGTACTTC. Encoded protein: CASSSLASQETQYF.

The chain links TRBV9 to TRBJ1-1, with D possibly matching TRBD1 (5 bases). Trimming stripped 0 bases from V and 1 base from J, with 7 bases between. Germline-derived CDR1 and CDR2 are SGDLS and YYNGEE. The CDR3 is made up of 14 amino acids. CDR3 nucleotides: TGTGCCAGCAGCGTAGGTGGACAGAACACTGAAGCTTTCTTT. Protein product: CASSVGGQNTEAFF.

The J gene is TRBJ1-1, the V gene TRBV11-2; D remains ambiguous. Germline CDR1 is SGHAT and CDR2 is FQNNGV. This CDR3 is 17 amino acids long. V was trimmed by 1 base and J by 0 bases, leaving 15 bases between them. Written as DNA, the CDR3 is TGTGCCAGCAGCTTAGGAAGGGTAGCGACCATGAACACTGAAGCTTTCTTT. The encoded protein is CASSLGRVATMNTEAFF.